The 25 T cell receptor beta chains presented below share a single source sample, sequenced in a study of blood T cell repertoires in COVID-19. Only in-frame clones appear in the TCRdb table, and some are missing; sequencing was by immunoSEQ multiplex PCR. The sample holds around 190,000 clones, approximately 80% seen once. Specimen: peripheral blood. All receptors derive from a man in his fifties or sixties with acute or convalescent COVID-19.

The chain carries TRBV29-1 and TRBJ1-5; 7 nucleotides match TRBD1. The germline V gene has CDR1 SQVTM and CDR2 ANQGSEA. The ends lost 7 bases at V and 6 bases at J; junction bases unmatched: 9. The CDR3 loop spans 13 amino acids. The CDR3 DNA sequence: TGCAGCGCCCAAGACAGGGTAGGTCAGCCCCAGCATTTT. Amino acid sequence: CSAQDRVGQPQHF.

The chain carries TRBV18 and TRBJ2-7; 8 nucleotides agree with TRBD1. CDR3 size: 15 residues. The ends lost 2 bases at V and 2 bases at J; junction bases unmatched: 5. Germline CDR1 reads KGHSH; CDR2 reads LQKENI. CDR3 DNA sequence: TGTGCCAGCTCACCAATTAGGACAGGGACCTACGAGCAGTACTTC. Translation gives CASSPIRTGTYEQYF.

The chain recombines TRBV7-2 with TRBJ2-1; tentative D call: TRBD2 (6 bases). CDR3 size: 16 residues. Per the germline V gene, CDR1 is SGHTA and CDR2 is FQGNSA. V was shortened by 5 bases and J by 8 bases, with 22 bases between the two germline ends. The CDR3 here is CASSARDGMVGHEQFF. The CDR3 DNA is TGTGCCAGCAGCGCGCGGGATGGGATGGTGGGCCATGAGCAGTTCTTC.

The chain carries TRBV27 and TRBJ2-7; 10 bases agree with TRBD1. Germline CDR1 and CDR2: MNHEY and SMNVEV (reference sequence). V shed 5 bases, J shed 1 base, and the junction held 11 bases outside the gene matches. CDR3 size: 17 residues. The CDR3 sequence: CASSPAFSGQGSYEQYF. Here the CDR3 DNA reads TGTGCCAGCAGTCCCGCCTTTTCGGGACAGGGGTCCTACGAGCAGTACTTC.

This clone occurred many times. This chain joins TRBV30 and TRBJ2-7; D unclear. This CDR3 has 11 residues. V shed 0 bases and J shed 6 bases, with 6 bases lying between them. Germline assignment: CDR1 GTSNPN and CDR2 SVGIG (reference sequence). The chain's CDR3 is CAWSVWLEQYF. DNA for the CDR3: TGTGCCTGGAGTGTATGGCTCGAGCAGTACTTC.

In nucleotides, the CDR3 is TGTGCCAGCACCTACATTCTTACAGGGGACATAACCGGGGAGCTGTTTTTT. This gives the protein CASTYILTGDITGELFF. The chain links TRBV27 to TRBJ2-2, with TRBD1 identical over 7 bases. The length of the CDR3 is 17 residues. The germline V gene has CDR1 MNHEY and CDR2 SMNVEV (reference sequence). V trimming: 7 bases; J trimming: 5 bases; junction bases outside the gene matches: 16.

The chain combines TRBV29-1 with TRBJ2-7, with 8 bases fitting TRBD1. CDR3 length: 13 residues. Germline CDR1 reads SQVTM; CDR2 reads ANQGSEA. The trim removed 4 bases at V and 5 bases at J, leaving 7 bases unmatched. This CDR3 reads CSVAGQGFHEQYF. As DNA, the CDR3 is TGCAGCGTTGCCGGACAGGGTTTCCACGAGCAGTACTTC.

This clone was picked up one time. The chain uses TRBV5-1 and TRBJ1-6, with 8 nucleotides matching TRBD1. Per the germline V gene, CDR1 is SGHRS and CDR2 is YFSETQ. V shed 3 bases, J shed 7 bases, and the junction held 9 bases outside the gene matches. This CDR3 is built from 16 residues. CDR3 region: CASSSRDRMRNSPLHF. CDR3 in DNA: TGCGCCAGCAGCTCCAGGGACAGGATGAGAAATTCACCCCTCCACTTT.

The V call is TRBV7-2, the J call TRBJ1-2, with 8 bases fitting TRBD1. V dropped 0 bases and J dropped 4; count of bases not matched to a gene: 4. CDR1 is SGHTA, CDR2 FQGNSA, per germline. There are 15 residues in the CDR3. The DNA for the CDR3 is TGTGCCAGCAGCTTAGCGAACGGACAGGGCTATGGCTACACCTTC. This codes for CASSLANGQGYGYTF.

The V and J genes are TRBV3-1 (or the pseudogene TRBV3-2) and TRBJ2-7; D might be TRBD2 (6 bases). This CDR3 has 14 amino acids. V gave up 4 bases and J gave up 6 bases, with 16 bases separating them. Germline V CDR1 and CDR2: LGHDT, YNNKEL (reference sequence). This CDR3 is CASSLQGGRGEQYF. DNA of the CDR3: TGTGCCAGCAGCCTTCAGGGAGGTCGAGGCGAGCAGTACTTC.

V usage is TRBV2 and J usage is TRBJ2-2, with D possibly TRBD2 on 6 matching bases. The length of the CDR3 is 14 residues. The germline CDR1 and CDR2 sequences are SNHLY and FYNNEI. The V end was cut by 6 bases, the J end by 5 bases, with 13 bases between. The CDR3 sequence: CASRSGTETGELFF. The DNA of the CDR3 is TGTGCCAGCAGATCCGGGACTGAGACCGGGGAGCTGTTTTTT.

The chain combines TRBV11-2 with TRBJ2-1; TRBD2 matches 9 bases. This CDR3 spans 17 amino acids. V lost 5 bases to trimming and J lost 0 bases; unmatched junction nucleotides: 8. Germline V gene sequence: CDR1 SGHAT, CDR2 FQNNGV. CDR3 protein: CASSRPGLASSYNEQFF. DNA of the CDR3: TGTGCCAGCAGCCGACCCGGACTAGCGAGCTCCTACAATGAGCAGTTCTTC.

This rearrangement joins TRBV11-2 to TRBJ2-7, with 10 nucleotides matching TRBD2. Per germline, CDR1 SGHAT and CDR2 FQNNGV. The trim removed 4 bases at V and 6 bases at J, leaving 9 bases unmatched. This CDR3 is built from 15 residues. CDR3 residues: CASSYPAGGPPEQYF. In nucleotides, the CDR3 is TGTGCCAGCAGCTACCCAGCGGGAGGGCCGCCCGAGCAGTACTTC. Complete variable domain (other parts from reference TRBV11-2 and TRBJ2-7): EAGVAQSPRYKIIEKRQSVAFWCNPISGHATLYWYQQILGQGPKLLIQFQNNGVVDDSQLPKDRFSAERLKGVDSTLKIQPAKLEDSAVYLCASSYPAGGPPEQYFGPGTRLTVT.

The chain uses TRBV6-5 and TRBJ1-3; D might be TRBD1 (5 bases). Germline-derived CDR1 and CDR2 are MNHEY and SVGAGI. The length of the CDR3 is 14 residues. Between the trimmed V and J ends, which lost 5 bases and 3 bases, there was a span of 11 bases. Here the CDR3 DNA reads TGTGCCAGCAGTCCCAGGGTGGATGGAAACACCATATATTTT. As protein: CASSPRVDGNTIYF.

The chain is built from TRBV24-1 and TRBJ2-1; 10 nucleotides line up with TRBD2. Germline-derived CDR1 and CDR2 are KGHDR and SFDVKD. J lost 13 bases, V lost 4 bases, and 6 bases had no gene match. The CDR3 is made up of 13 amino acids. CDR3 sequence: CATSEFSSGGQFF. Written as DNA, the CDR3 is TGTGCCACCAGTGAGTTCTCTAGCGGGGGTCAGTTCTTC.

This chain joins TRBV6-5 and TRBJ1-1; TRBD1 matches at 9 bases. From germline, CDR1 is MNHEY and CDR2 SVGAGI. The CDR3 totals 14 residues. V gave up 1 base and J gave up 6 bases; unmatched junction bases: 3. The CDR3 is CASSYYTGGPEAFF. The CDR3 DNA reads as TGTGCCAGCAGTTACTATACAGGGGGCCCTGAAGCTTTCTTT.

The chain links TRBV9 to TRBJ1-1; D unclear. V gave up 1 base and J gave up 1 base, with 8 bases separating them. CDR1 SGDLS and CDR2 YYNGEE come from the germline V gene. There are 14 residues in the CDR3. In nucleotides, the CDR3 is TGTGCCAGCAGCGTACGCAGGCAGAACACTGAAGCTTTCTTT. Amino acid sequence: CASSVRRQNTEAFF.

The V and J genes are TRBV6-6 and TRBJ1-1, with a possible D match to TRBD1 (5 bases). The germline gives CDR1 MNHNY, CDR2 SVGAGI (reference sequence). Trimming shortened V by 5 bases and J by 8 bases, and 18 bases separated the two germline ends. CDR3 length: 14 amino acids. CDR3 sequence reads: CASSQLTALVEAFF. CDR3 DNA: TGTGCCAGCAGTCAGCTGACAGCCCTGGTGGAAGCTTTCTTT.

The rearrangement links TRBV30 to TRBJ2-7; 7 nucleotides line up with TRBD1. The V gene end was trimmed by 2 bases and the J gene end by 6 bases; junction bases not matched to a gene: 1. The CDR3 is 11 amino acids. Germline V gives CDR1 GTSNPN, CDR2 SVGIG (reference sequence). CDR3 amino acids: CAWSWTGEQYF. The CDR3 DNA sequence: TGTGCCTGGAGTTGGACAGGCGAGCAGTACTTC.

The J gene is TRBJ1-4, the V gene TRBV6-5; the D is unclear. The V gene's germline CDR1 is MNHEY and CDR2 SVGAGI. Trimming stripped 2 bases from V and 10 bases from J, with 14 bases between. The CDR3 runs 14 residues. The CDR3 loop reads CASSYRIPGAKLFF. In DNA, the CDR3 is TGTGCCAGCAGTTACCGCATCCCAGGCGCAAAACTGTTTTTT.

The chain carries TRBV11-2 and TRBJ1-2; weak D call: TRBD1 (5 bases). Germline-derived CDR1 and CDR2 are SGHAT and FQNNGV. This CDR3 contains 13 residues. V gave up 5 bases and J gave up 8 bases, with 15 bases separating them. The CDR3 is CASSPAGTGGYTF. CDR3 in DNA: TGTGCCAGCAGCCCGGCGGGGACGGGAGGCTACACCTTC.

The chain is built from TRBV7-9 and TRBJ2-7; weak D call: TRBD2 (7 bases). The CDR3 loop spans 15 amino acids. The germline gives CDR1 SEHNR, CDR2 FQNEAQ (reference sequence). Trimming cost V 3 bases and J 1 base, with 13 bases left between them. CDR3 protein: CASSFWGGGSYEQYF. In DNA, the CDR3 is TGTGCCAGCAGCTTCTGGGGGGGCGGTTCCTACGAGCAGTACTTC.

The chain combines TRBV2 with TRBJ2-7; 7 nucleotides match TRBD2. The junction had 23 bases not matched to a gene; V was cut back by 9 bases and J by 3 bases. Germline CDR1 reads SNHLY; CDR2 reads FYNNEI. The CDR3 has 18 residues. In DNA, the CDR3 is TGTGCCAGGACTGCCGTTGGGGCTACCTGGGGCGGGAGCTACGAGCAGTACTTC. Its translation: CARTAVGATWGGSYEQYF.

This sequence joins TRBV3-1 (or the pseudogene TRBV3-2) and TRBJ1-4; D is unclear. CDR1 and CDR2 (germline): LGHDT, YNNKEL (reference sequence). The V gene lost 4 bases and the J gene lost 4 bases, with 22 bases spanning the gap. CDR3 length: 18 amino acids. The CDR3 sequence is CASSLSKETEPLNEKLFF. The CDR3 DNA is TGTGCCAGCAGCCTCTCAAAAGAAACTGAGCCTCTTAATGAAAAACTGTTTTTT.

The genes are TRBV28 and TRBJ1-4, with 8 bases fitting TRBD1. The length of the CDR3 is 16 residues. With 5 bases clipped from V and 0 bases from J, the junction kept 5 bases outside the gene matches. Germline-derived CDR1 and CDR2 are MDHEN and SYDVKM. CDR3 loop: CASSTGQDATNEKLFF. The CDR3 nucleotides read TGTGCCAGCAGTACGGGACAGGACGCAACTAATGAAAAACTGTTTTTT.